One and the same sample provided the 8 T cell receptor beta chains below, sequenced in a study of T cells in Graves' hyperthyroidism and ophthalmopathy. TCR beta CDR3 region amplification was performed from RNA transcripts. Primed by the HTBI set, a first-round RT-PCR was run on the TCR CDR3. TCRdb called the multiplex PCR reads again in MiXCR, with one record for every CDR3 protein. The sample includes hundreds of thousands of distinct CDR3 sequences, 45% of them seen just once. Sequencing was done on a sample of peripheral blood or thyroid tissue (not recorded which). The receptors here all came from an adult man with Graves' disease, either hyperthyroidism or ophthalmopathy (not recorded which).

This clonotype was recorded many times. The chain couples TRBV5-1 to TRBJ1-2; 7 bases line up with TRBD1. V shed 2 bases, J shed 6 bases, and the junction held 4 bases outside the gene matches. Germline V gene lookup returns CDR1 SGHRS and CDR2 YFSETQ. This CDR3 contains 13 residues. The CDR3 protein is CASSFQGEDGYTF. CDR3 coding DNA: TGCGCCAGCAGCTTCCAGGGGGAGGATGGCTACACCTTC.

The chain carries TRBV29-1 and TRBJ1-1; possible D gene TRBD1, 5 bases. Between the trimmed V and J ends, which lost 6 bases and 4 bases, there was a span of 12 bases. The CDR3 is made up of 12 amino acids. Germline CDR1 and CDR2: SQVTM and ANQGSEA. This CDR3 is CSVRAGGTEAFF. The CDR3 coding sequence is TGCAGCGTGAGGGCGGGGGGCACTGAAGCTTTCTTT.

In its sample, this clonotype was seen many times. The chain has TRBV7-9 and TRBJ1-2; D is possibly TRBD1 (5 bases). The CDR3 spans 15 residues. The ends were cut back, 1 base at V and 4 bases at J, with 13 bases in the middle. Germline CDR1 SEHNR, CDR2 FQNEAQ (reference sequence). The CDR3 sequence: CASSLVLRAPYGYTF. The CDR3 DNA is TGTGCCAGCAGCTTAGTTCTCAGGGCACCCTATGGCTACACCTTC.

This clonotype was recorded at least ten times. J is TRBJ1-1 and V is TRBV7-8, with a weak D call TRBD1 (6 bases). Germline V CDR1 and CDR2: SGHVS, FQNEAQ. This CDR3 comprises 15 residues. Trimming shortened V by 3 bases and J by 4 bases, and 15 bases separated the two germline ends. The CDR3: CASSLYGGASTEAFF. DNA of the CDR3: TGTGCCAGCAGCTTGTACGGGGGGGCGAGCACTGAAGCTTTCTTT.

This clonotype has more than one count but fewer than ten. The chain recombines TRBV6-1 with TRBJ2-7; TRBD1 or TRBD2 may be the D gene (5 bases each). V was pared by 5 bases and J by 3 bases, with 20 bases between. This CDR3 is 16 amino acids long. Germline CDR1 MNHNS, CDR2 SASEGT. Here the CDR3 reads CASSSTHRSGGYEQYF. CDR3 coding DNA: TGTGCCAGCAGTTCAACCCACAGGAGTGGGGGCTACGAGCAGTACTTC.

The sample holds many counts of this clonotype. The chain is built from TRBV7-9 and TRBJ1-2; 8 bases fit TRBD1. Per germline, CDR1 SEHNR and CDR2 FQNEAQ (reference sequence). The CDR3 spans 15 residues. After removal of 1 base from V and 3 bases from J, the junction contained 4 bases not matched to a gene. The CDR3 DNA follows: TGTGCCAGCAGCTTAGGACAGGGGTTACACTATGGCTACACCTTC. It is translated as CASSLGQGLHYGYTF. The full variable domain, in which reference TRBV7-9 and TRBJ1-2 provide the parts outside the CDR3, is DTGVSQNPRHKITKRGQNVTFRCDPISEHNRLYWYRQTLGQGPEFLTYFQNEAQLEKSRLLSDRFSAERPKGSFSTLEIQRTEQGDSAMYLCASSLGQGLHYGYTFGSGTRLTVV.

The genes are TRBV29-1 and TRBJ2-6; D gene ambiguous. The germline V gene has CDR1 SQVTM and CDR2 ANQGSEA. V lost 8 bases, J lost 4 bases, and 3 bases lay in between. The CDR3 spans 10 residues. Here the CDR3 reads CSRGANVLTF. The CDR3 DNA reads TGCAGCCGGGGGGCCAACGTCCTGACTTTC.

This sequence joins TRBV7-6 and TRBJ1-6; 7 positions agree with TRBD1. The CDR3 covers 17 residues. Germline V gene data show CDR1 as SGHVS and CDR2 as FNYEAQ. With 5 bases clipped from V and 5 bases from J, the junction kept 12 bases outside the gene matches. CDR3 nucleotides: TGTGCCAGCAGCGCGACAGGGTGGTGGGGAGATAATTCACCCCTCCACTTT. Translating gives CASSATGWWGDNSPLHF.